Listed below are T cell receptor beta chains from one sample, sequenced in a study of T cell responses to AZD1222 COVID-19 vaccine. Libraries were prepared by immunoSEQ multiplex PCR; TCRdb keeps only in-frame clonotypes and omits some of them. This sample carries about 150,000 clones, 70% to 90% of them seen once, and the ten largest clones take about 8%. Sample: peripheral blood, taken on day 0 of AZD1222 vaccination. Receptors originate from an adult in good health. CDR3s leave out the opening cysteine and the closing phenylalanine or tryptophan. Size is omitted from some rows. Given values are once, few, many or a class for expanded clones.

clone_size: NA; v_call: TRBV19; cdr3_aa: ASSIDPGQGSYEQY
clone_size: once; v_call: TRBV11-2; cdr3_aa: ASSLASGGPRTGELF
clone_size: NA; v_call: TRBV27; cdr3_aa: ASSSRPGTGGSGYGYT
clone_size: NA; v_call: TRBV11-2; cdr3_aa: ASSFGSGRGLVKLF
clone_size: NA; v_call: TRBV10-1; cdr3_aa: ASSRDHNEKLF
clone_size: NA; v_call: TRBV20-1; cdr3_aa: SASDTMNTGELF
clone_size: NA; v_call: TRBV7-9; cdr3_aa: ASSQRTASSYEQY
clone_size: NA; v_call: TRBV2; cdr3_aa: ASSDRGLGETQY
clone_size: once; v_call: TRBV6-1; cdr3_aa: ASSDLGNEQF
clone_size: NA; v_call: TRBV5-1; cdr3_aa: ASSLVLQGSNEQY
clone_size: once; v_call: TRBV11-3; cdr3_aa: ASSPRTSGVPSYNEQF
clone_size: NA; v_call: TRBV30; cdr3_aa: AWSSGGSQGYT
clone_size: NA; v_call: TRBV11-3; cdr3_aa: ASSATVTGELF